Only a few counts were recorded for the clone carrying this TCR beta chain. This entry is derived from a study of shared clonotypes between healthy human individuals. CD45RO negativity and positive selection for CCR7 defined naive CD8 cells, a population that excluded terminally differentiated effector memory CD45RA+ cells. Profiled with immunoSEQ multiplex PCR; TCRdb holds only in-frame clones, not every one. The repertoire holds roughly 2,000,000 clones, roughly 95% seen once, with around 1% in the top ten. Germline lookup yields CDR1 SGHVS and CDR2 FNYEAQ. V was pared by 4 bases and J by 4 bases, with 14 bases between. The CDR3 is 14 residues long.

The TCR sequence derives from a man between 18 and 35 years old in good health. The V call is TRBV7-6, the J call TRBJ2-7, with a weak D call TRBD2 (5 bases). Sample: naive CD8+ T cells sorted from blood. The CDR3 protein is CASSSAGEGYEQYF. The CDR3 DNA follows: TGTGCCAGCAGCTCCGCCGGGGAAGGGTACGAGCAGTACTTC.